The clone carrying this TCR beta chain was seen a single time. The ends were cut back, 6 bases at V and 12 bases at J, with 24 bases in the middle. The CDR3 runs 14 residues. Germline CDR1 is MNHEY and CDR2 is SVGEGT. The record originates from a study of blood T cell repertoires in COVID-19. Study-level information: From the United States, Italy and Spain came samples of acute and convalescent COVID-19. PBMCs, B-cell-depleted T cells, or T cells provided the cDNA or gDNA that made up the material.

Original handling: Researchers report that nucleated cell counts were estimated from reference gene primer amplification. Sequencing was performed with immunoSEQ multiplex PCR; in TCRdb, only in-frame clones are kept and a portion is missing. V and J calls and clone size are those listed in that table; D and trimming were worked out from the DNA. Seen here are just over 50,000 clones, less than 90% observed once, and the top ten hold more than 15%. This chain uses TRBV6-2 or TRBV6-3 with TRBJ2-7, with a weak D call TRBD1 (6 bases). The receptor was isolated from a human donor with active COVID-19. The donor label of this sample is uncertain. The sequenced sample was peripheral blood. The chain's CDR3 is CASSRSGNRDPSYF. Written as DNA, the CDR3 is TGTGCCAGCAGCCGATCAGGTAACAGGGATCCTTCGTACTTC.